This TCR beta chain was identified during a study of beta chain features in type 1 diabetes listed by TCRdb under 2018. With regard to the full study: No differences in mean age, gender distribution, total cell number or subset yield were found between patients and healthy donors. The study compared TCRB repertoires of sorted circulating CD4+ T cell subsets between recently diagnosed type 1 diabetes patients and matched healthy donors. A total of 100 million to 110 million sorted cells were examined across all samples, and a strong correlation was observed between cell number per subset and RNA yield. Whereas all 30 or so donors provided naive and central memory subsets, regulatory and stem cell-like memory subsets were isolated from just 8 patients and roughly 8 healthy donors.

This clone showed up just a few times. Its antigen remains unidentified. No qualities accompany the bases; no much larger clone lies one base away. The V and J ends are trimmed by 4 bases and 2 bases, leaving 7 bases between them. The germline V gene (reference sequence) supplies CDR1 MNHNY and CDR2 SVGAGI. The CDR3 numbers 13 residues from cysteine through phenylalanine. The kept DNA is CDR3 alone, 39 bases in frame from the first base. From each donor, a single peripheral blood sample of 100 to 150 mL on average was drawn into heparinised tubes. A BD FACSAria II and a panel including CD45RO, CCR7, CD25, CD127, CD95 and CD27 were used to sort naive, central memory, regulatory and stem cell-like memory CD4+ T cells. Purity was above 98% for every sorted population. PBMCs were isolated immediately by Lymphoprep density gradient centrifugation and stained directly without culture. Samples were stained and sorted in pairs, with one healthy donor and one patient per experiment, so that batch effects were minimized.

The paper's findings and limits, for the study overall: PCR may preferentially amplify shorter templates, but because patient and control samples were amplified and corrected together, any resulting skew would affect both groups equally. Naive, central memory and regulatory TCRB repertoires appeared to be more similar among patients than among healthy donors. A moderate but significant shortening of TCRB CDR3 length was observed in type 1 diabetes patients in all four CD4+ subsets. Fewer insertions and more nucleotide deletions at VDJ recombination sites were observed in patients with type 1 diabetes, implying thymic rearrangement abnormalities. HLA sub-analyses involved small numbers of individuals, so any influence of HLA type on TCRB rearrangement remained unresolved. Because cDNA was sequenced instead of genomic DNA, activated cells with high expression could be over-represented, although the groups did not differ in activation or CD3 levels.

The entire isolated RNA was reverse transcribed using the High Capacity cDNA Reverse Transcription Kit, and thus expressed TCRB transcripts were sequenced. Deep immunoSEQ sequencing was applied to naive, central memory and regulatory T cell samples, giving an average of about 3.8 million total reads per sample. Sorted cells were lysed in RLT buffer and RNA was extracted with DNase-treated RNeasy Micro or Mini kits, depending on cell number. Each cell subset was processed on its own to prevent cross-contamination, while patient and healthy donor samples were processed together. Using the immunoSEQ multiplex PCR, TCRB sequences were amplified from cDNA into 87-bp fragments spanning the CDR3 region. Amplicons were sequenced on the Illumina HiSeq platform. Per the authors' processing: Synthetic template baselines were used to correct PCR bias computationally, reads within Hamming distance 2 were collapsed, and singletons that could not be merged were discarded. By aligning reads against IMGT, V, D and J genes, CDR3 length, and insertions or deletions at six rearrangement sites were assigned. Within each subset, clonotype counts were normalized to sorted cell number, and only after that were true diversity and Gini coefficients computed with the tcR R package. The overlap coefficient, calculated on TCRB nucleotide sequences, was used to quantify repertoire sharing. As stored in TCRdb, this immuneACCESS dataset retains in-frame rearrangements with V and J assigned. A fraction of the clones does not appear; measured against another copy, unresolved V genes explain less than half of the discrepancy, and the remainder lacks a known reason. V and J calls and clone size follow that table, whereas D and trimming were derived from the DNA. The sample records around 190,000 clones, approximately 13% of which are singletons. The top ten clones comprise 0.6% to 0.8% of the sample.

The chain uses TRBV6-6 and TRBJ2-3; no D gene can be assigned with confidence. The sample comprised central memory CD4+ T cells from blood. The TCR was taken from a young woman in good health. The nucleotides read TGTGCCAGCAGTTCCTCCTTCACAGATACGCAGTATTTT. Its protein is CASSSSFTDTQYF.